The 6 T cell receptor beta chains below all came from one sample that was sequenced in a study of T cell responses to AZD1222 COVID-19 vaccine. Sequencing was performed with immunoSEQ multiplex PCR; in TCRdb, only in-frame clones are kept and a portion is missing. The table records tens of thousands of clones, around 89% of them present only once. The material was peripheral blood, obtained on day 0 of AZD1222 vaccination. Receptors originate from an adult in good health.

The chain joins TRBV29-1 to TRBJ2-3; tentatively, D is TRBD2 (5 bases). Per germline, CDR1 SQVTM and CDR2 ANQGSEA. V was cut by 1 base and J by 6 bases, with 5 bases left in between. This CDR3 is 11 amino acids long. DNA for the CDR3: TGCAGCGTTGAAGGGAGGGATACGCAGTATTTT. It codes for CSVEGRDTQYF.

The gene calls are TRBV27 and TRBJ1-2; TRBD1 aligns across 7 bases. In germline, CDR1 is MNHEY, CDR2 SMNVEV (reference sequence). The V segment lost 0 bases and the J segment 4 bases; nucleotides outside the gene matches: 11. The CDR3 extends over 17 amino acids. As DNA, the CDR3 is TGTGCCAGCAGTTTATCTGATGTATACGGACAGGTCTATGGCTACACCTTC. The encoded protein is CASSLSDVYGQVYGYTF.

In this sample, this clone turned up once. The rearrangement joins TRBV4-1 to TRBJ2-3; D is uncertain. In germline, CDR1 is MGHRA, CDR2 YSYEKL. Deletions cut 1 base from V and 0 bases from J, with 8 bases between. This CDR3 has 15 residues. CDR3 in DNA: TGCGCCAGCAGCCAAGTAGCAGCGAGCACAGATACGCAGTATTTT. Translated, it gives CASSQVAASTDTQYF.

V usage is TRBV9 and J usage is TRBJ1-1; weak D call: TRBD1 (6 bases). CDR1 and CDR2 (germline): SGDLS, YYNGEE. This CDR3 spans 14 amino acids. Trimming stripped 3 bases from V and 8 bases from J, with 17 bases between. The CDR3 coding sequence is TGTGCCAGCAGCGAGGGGGACACAGTGAACGAAGCTTTCTTT. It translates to CASSEGDTVNEAFF.

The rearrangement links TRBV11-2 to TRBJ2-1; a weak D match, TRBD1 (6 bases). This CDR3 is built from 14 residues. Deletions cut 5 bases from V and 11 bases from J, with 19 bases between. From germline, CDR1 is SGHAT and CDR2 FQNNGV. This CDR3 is CASSPRVTGTKQFF. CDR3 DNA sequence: TGTGCCAGCAGCCCTAGGGTAACAGGGACCAAGCAGTTCTTC.

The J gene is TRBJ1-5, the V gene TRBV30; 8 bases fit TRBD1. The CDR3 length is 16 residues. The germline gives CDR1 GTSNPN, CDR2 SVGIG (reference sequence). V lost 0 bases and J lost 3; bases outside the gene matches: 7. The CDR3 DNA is TGTGCCTGGAGTGTGACCGGACAGGGCTTCAATCAGCCCCAGCATTTT. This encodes CAWSVTGQGFNQPQHF.